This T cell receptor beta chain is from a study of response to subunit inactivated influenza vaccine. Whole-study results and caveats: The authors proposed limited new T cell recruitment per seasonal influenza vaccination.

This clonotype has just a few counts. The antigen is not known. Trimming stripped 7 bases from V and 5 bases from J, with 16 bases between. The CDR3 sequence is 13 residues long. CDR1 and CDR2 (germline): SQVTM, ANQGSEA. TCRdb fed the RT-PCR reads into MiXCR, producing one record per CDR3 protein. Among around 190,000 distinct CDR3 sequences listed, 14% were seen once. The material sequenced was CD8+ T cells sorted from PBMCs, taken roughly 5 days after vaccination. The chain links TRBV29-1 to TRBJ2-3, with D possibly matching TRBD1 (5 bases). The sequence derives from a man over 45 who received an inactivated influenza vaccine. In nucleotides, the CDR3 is TGCAGCGGTAACTTGGGGCCCGGAGATACGCAGTATTTT. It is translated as CSGNLGPGDTQYF.